The clone carrying this T cell receptor (beta chain) was observed many times. Its antigen is not known. For TCR beta, libraries came from iRepertoire HTBI primers and Arm-PCR of CDR3 regions. Via MiXCR, TCRdb re-called the multiplex PCR reads, giving one row per CDR3 protein. This table holds 450,000 to 650,000 distinct CDR3 sequences, 16% found once. This sample was included in a study of regulatory T cells in long-lasting Graves disease. In germline, CDR1 is SGHTA, CDR2 FQGTGA. This CDR3 has 17 residues. Losses at the gene ends were 5 bases for V and 4 bases for J; bases not matched to a gene: 8. Findings and caveats of the study: Patients whose Graves' disease persisted exhibited lower TCR diversity than those newly diagnosed.

Time point defined: newly diagnosed GD, antithyroid drugs for less than 3 months. Preparation of the TCR library used RNA extracted from PBMCs. These same data were also listed under a study on T cells in Graves' hyperthyroidism and ophthalmopathy. That investigation notes: Reasons for excluding patients were uncontrolled infection, other autoimmune disease, pregnancy or lactation.

The material was peripheral blood mononuclear cells (PBMCs), obtained at new diagnosis, from a patient treated with antithyroid drugs. The chain combines TRBV7-3 with TRBJ2-3, with 14 bases that match TRBD2. The source is a woman in her forties or fifties with Graves disease. This CDR3 is CASSPRLAGGQADTQYF. For the CDR3, the DNA is TGTGCCAGCAGCCCCCGACTAGCGGGGGGGCAAGCAGATACGCAGTATTTT.